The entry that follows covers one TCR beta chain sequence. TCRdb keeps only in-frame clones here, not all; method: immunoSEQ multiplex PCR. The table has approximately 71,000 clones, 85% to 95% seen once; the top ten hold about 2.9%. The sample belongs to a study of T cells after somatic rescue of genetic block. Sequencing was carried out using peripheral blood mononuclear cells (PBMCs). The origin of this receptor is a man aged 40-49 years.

The CDR3 sequence is CASSQDHGRELFF. CDR3 coding DNA: TGCGCCAGCAGCCAAGATCACGGACGGGAGCTGTTTTTT. This rearrangement joins TRBV4-3 to TRBJ2-2; D unclear. V dropped 0 bases and J dropped 9 bases, with 8 bases sitting between them. CDR3 size: 13 residues. Germline V gives CDR1 LGHNA, CDR2 YSLEER.